The subject of this entry is one TCR beta chain. These data belong to a study of blood T cell repertoires in COVID-19. At the level of the study: Sources were T cells, B-cell-depleted T cells, or PBMCs; the material itself was cDNA or gDNA.

The V end was cut by 11 bases, the J end by 4 bases, with 17 bases between. The CDR3 is 13 amino acids. Per germline, CDR1 LNHDA and CDR2 SQIVND (reference sequence). Original processing notes: Amplification from reference gene primers served as the basis for estimated nucleated cell counts. The repertoire was sequenced with immunoSEQ multiplex PCR; TCRdb's copy has only in-frame clones and lacks some. D and trimming come from the DNA, and the V and J calls and clone size come from that table. The sample holds about 73,000 clones, around 83% seen once. Input material: peripheral blood. This chain connects TRBV19 to TRBJ1-2; D may be TRBD1 (6 bases). The clonotype comes from a man aged 45-60 years with active COVID-19. CDR3 amino acids: CASNVIRGYGYTF. For the CDR3, the DNA is TGTGCCTCCAATGTTATCAGGGGCTATGGCTACACCTTC.